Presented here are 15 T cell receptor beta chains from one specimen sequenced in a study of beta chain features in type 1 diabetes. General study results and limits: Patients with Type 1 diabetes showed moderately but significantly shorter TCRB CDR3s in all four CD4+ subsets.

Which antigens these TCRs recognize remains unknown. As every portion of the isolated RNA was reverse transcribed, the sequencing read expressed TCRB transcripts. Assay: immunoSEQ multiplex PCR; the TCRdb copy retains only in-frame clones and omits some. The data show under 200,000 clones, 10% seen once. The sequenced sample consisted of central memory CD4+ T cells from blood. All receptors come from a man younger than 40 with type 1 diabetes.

DNA of the CDR3: TGTGCCAGCAGCCGAAAGGACTTATACAATGAGCAGTTCTTC. Encoded protein: CASSRKDLYNEQFF. The chain combines TRBV5-4 with TRBJ2-1, with D possibly matching TRBD2 (5 bases). CDR3 size: 14 residues. Germline CDR1 SGHNT, CDR2 YYREEE (reference sequence). V was pared by 4 bases and J by 4 bases, with 12 bases between.

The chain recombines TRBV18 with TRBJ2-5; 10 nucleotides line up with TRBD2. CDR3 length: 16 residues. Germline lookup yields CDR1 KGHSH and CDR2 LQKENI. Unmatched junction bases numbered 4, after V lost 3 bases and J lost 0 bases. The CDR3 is CASSPGTSEDQETQYF. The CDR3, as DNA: TGTGCCAGCTCACCCGGGACTAGCGAAGACCAAGAGACCCAGTACTTC.

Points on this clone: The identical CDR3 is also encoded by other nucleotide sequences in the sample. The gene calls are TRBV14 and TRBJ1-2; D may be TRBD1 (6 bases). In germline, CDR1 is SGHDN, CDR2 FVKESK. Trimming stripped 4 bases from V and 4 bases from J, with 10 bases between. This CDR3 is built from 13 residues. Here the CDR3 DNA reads TGTGCCAGCAGCCCGGACAGATCCTATGGCTACACCTTC. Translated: CASSPDRSYGYTF.

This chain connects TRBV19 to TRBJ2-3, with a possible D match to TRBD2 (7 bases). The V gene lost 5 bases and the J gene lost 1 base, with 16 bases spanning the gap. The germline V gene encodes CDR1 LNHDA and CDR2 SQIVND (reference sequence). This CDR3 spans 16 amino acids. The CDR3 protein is CASSSGGFPGTDTQYF. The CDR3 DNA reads TGTGCCAGTAGTTCGGGGGGCTTTCCGGGCACAGATACGCAGTATTTT.

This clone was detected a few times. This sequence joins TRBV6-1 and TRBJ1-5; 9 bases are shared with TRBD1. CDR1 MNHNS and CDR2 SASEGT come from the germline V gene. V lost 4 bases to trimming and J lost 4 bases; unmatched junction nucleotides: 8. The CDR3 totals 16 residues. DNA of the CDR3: TGTGCCAGCAGTGGAGATCGGGGGACAGGGAATCAGCCCCAGCATTTT. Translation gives CASSGDRGTGNQPQHF.

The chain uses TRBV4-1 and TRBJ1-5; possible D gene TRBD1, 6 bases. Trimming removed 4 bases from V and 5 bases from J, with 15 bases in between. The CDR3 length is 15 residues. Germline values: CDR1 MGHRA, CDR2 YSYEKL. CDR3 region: CASSPEGQEHQPQHF. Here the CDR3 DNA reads TGCGCCAGCAGCCCCGAGGGACAAGAACATCAGCCCCAGCATTTT.

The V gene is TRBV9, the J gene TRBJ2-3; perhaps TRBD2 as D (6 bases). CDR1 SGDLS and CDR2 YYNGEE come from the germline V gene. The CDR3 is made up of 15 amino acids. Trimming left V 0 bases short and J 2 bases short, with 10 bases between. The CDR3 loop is CASSVAGEFTDTQYF. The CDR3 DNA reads TGTGCCAGCAGCGTAGCGGGAGAGTTCACAGATACGCAGTATTTT.

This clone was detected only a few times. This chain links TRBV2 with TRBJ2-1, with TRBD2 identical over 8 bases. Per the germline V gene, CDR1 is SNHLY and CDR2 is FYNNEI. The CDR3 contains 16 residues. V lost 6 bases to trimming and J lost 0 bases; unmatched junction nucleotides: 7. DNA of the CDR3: TGTGCCAGCAGACCCAGAGCGGGAGACTCCTACAATGAGCAGTTCTTC. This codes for CASRPRAGDSYNEQFF.

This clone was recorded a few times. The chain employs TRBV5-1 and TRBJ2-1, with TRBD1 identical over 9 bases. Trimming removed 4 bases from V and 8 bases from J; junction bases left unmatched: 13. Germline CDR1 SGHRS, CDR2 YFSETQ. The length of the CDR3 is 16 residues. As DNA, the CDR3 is TGCGCCAGCAGCCTTAACCCGGGACAGGGATTCGATGAGCAGTTCTTC. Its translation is CASSLNPGQGFDEQFF.

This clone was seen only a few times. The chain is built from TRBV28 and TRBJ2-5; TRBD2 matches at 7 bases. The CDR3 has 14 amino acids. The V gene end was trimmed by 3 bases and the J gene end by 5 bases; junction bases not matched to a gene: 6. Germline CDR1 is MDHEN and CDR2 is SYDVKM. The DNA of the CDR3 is TGTGCCAGCAGTTTGGGGGGAGGGCCGGAGACCCAGTACTTC. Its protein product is CASSLGGGPETQYF.

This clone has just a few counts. The CDR3 DNA reads as TGTGCCAGCAGCGCACACGTGAACACTGAAGCTTTCTTT. Protein product: CASSAHVNTEAFF. The chain is built from TRBV9 and TRBJ1-1; D is unresolved. There are 13 residues in the CDR3. From germline, CDR1 is SGDLS and CDR2 YYNGEE. Trimming took 3 bases from V and 0 from J, leaving 6 bases between them. Complete variable domain (other parts from reference TRBV9 and TRBJ1-1): DSGVTQTPKHLITATGQRVTLRCSPRSGDLSVYWYQQSLDQGLQFLIQYYNGEERAKGNILERFSAQQFPDLHSELNLSSLELGDSALYFCASSAHVNTEAFFGQGTRLTVV.

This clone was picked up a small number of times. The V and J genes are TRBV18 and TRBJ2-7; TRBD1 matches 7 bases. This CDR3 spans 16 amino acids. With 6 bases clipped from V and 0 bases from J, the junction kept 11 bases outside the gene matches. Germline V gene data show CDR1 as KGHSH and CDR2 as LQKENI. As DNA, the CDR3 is TGTGCCAGCTCTCAGCAAATCGCAGGGGGCTCCTACGAGCAGTACTTC. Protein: CASSQQIAGGSYEQYF.

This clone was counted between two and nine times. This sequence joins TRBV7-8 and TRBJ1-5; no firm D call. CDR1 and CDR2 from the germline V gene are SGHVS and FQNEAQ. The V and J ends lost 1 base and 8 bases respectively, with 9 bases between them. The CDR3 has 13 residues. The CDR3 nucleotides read TGTGCCAGCAGCTTAGATAGTATGGAGCCCCAGCATTTT. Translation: CASSLDSMEPQHF.

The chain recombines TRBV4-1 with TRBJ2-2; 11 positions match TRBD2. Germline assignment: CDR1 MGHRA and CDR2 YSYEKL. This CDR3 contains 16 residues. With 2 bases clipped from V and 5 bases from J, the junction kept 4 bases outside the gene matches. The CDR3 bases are TGCGCCAGCAGCCAAATTCTAGCGGGAGGTACCGGGGAGCTGTTTTTT. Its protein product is CASSQILAGGTGELFF.

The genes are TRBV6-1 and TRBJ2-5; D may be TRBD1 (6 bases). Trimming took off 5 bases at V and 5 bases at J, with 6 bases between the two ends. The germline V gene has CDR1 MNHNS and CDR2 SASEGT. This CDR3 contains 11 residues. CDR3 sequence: CASSQGETQYF. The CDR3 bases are TGTGCCAGCAGTCAGGGGGAGACCCAGTACTTC.